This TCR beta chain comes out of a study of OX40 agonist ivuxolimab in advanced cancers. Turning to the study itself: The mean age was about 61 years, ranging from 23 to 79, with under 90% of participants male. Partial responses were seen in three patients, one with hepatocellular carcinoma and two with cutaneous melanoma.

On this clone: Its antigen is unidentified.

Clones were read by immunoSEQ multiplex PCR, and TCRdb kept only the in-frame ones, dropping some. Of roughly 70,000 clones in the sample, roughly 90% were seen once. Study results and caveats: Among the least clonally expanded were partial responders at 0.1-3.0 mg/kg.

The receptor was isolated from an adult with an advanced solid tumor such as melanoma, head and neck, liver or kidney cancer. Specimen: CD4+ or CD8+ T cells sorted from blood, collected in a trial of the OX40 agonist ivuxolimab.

CDR3 bases: TGTGCCAGCAGCTTGGTGGGGAATCCAGCTTTCTTT. This encodes CASSLVGNPAFF. The chain employs TRBV5-4 and TRBJ1-1; D is uncertain. The V end lost 0 bases, the J end lost 10 bases, and 10 bases lay between the germline ends. In germline, CDR1 is SGHNT, CDR2 YYREEE (reference sequence). The CDR3 spans 12 residues.